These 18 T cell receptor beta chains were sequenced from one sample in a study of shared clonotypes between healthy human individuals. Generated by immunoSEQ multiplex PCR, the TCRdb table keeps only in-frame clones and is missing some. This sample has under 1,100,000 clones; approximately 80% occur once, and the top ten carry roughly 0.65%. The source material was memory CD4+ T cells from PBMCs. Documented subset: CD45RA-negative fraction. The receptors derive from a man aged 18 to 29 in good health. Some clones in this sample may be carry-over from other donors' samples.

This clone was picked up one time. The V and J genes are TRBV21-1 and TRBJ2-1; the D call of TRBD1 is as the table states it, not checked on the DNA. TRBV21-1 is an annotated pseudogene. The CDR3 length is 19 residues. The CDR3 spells CASSKNRGGHRKVYNEQFF. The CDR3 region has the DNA TGTGCCAGCAGCAAAAACAGGGGGGGACACCGCAAGGTTTACAATGAGCAGTTCTTC.

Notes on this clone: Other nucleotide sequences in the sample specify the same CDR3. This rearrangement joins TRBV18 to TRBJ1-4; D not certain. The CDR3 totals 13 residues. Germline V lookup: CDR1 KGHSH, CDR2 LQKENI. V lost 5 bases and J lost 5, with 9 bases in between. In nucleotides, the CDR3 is TGTGCCAGCTCAGGGCAGCTCAATGAAAAACTGTTTTTT. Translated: CASSGQLNEKLFF.

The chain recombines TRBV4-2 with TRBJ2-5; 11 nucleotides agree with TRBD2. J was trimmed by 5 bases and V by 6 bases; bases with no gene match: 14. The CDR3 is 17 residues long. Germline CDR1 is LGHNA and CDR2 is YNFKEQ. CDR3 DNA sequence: TGTGCCAGCAGTTTGGGAGTAGCGGGAGGGCCCCGGGAGACCCAGTACTTC. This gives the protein CASSLGVAGGPRETQYF.

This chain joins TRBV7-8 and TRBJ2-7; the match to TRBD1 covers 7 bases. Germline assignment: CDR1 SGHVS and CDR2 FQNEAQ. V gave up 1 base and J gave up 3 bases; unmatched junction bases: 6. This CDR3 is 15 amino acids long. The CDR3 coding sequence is TGTGCCAGCAGCTTAGAGCAGGGGGTGAGCTACGAGCAGTACTTC. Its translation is CASSLEQGVSYEQYF.

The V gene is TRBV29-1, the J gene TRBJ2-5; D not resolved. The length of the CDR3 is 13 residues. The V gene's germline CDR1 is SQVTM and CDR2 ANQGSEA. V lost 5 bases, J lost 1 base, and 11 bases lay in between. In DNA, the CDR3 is TGCAGCGTTTCTCGGAATTTCCAAGAGACCCAGTACTTC. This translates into CSVSRNFQETQYF.

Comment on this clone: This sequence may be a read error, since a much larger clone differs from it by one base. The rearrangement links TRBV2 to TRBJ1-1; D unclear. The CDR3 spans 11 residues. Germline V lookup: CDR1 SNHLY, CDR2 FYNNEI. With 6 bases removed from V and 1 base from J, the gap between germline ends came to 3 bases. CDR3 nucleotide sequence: TGTGCCAGCAGACAGAACACTGAAGCTTTCTTT. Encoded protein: CASRQNTEAFF.

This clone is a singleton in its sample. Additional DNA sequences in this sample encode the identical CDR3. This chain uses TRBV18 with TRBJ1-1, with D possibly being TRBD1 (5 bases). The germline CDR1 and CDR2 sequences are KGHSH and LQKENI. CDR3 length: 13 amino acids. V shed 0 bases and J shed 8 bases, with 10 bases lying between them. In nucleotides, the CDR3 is TGTGCCAGCTCACCACCGGGGAGGACAGAAGCTTTCTTT. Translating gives CASSPPGRTEAFF.

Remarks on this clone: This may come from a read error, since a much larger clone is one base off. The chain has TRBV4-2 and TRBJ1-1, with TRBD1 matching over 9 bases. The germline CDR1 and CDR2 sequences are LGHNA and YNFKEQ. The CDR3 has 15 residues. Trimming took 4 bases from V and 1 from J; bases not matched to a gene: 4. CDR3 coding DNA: TGTGCCAGCAGCCCCCGGACAGGGGCGAACACTGAAGCTTTCTTT. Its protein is CASSPRTGANTEAFF.

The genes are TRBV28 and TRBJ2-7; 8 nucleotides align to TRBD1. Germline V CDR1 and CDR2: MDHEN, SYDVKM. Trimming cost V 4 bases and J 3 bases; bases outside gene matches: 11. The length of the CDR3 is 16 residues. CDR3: CASSSPGQGQRYEQYF. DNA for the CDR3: TGTGCCAGCAGTTCCCCCGGACAGGGTCAGCGCTACGAGCAGTACTTC.

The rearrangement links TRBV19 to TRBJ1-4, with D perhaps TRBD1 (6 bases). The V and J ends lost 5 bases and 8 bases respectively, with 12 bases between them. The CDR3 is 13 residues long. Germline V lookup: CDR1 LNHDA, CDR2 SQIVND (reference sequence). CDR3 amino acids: CASSPRGGEKLFF. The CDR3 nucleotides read TGTGCCAGTAGTCCCAGGGGAGGGGAAAAACTGTTTTTT. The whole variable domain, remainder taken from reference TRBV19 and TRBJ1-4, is DGGITQSPKYLFRKEGQNVTLSCEQNLNHDAMYWYRQDPGQGLRLIYYSQIVNDFQKGDIAEGYSVSREKKESFPLTVTSAQKNPTAFYLCASSPRGGEKLFFGSGTQLSVL.

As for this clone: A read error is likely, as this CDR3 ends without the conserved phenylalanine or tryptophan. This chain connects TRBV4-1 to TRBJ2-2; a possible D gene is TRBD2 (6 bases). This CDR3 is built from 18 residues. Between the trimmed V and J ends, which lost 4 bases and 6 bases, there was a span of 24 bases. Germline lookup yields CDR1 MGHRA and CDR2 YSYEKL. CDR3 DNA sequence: TGCGCCAGCAGCCCGGCGGGGAGAGGGGCCCGCGGGGCCGGGGAGCTGTTTTCT. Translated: CASSPAGRGARGAGELFS.

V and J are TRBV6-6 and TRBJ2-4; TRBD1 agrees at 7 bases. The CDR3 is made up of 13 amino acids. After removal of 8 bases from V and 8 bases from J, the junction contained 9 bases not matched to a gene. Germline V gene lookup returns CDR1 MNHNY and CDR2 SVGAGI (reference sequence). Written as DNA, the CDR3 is TGTGCCAGCGGAGACAGGGTGGTTGACATTCAGTACTTC. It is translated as CASGDRVVDIQYF.

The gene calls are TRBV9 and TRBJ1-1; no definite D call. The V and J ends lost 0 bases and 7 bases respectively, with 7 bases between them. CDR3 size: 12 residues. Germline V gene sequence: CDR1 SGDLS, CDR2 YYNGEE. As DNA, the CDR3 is TGTGCCAGCAGCGTAGGATTAGGTGAAGCTTTCTTT. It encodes CASSVGLGEAFF.

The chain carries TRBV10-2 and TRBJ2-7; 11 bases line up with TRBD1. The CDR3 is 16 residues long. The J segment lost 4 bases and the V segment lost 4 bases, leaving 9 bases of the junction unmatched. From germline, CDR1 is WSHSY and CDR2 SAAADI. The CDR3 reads CASSAPGQGVGYEQYF. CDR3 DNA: TGCGCCAGCAGTGCACCGGGACAGGGGGTGGGTTACGAGCAGTACTTC.

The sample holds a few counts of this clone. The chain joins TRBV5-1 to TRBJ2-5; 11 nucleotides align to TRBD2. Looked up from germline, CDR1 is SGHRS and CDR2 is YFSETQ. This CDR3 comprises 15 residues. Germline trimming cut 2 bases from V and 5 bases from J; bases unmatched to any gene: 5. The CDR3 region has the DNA TGCGCCAGCAGCTTACTAGCGGGAGTAGGTGAGACCCAGTACTTC. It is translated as CASSLLAGVGETQYF.

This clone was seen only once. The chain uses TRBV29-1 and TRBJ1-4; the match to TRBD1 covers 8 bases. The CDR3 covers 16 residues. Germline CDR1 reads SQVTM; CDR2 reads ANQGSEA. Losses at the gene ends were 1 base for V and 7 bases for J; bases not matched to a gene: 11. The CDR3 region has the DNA TGCAGCGTTGAAGTTCTACAGGGGGGAGACAGTGAAAAACTGTTTTTT. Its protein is CSVEVLQGGDSEKLFF.

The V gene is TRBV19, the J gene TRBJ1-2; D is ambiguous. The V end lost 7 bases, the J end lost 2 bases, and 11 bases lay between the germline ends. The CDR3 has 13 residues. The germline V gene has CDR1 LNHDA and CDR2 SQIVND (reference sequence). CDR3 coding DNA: TGTGCCAGTAACCCGGAGTTGAACTATGGCTACACCTTC. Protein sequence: CASNPELNYGYTF.

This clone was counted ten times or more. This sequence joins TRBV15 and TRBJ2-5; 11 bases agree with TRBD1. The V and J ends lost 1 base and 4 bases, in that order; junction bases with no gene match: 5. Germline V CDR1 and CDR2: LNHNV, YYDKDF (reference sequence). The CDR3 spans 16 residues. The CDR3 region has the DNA TGTGCCACCAGCAGAGGCCGCGGACAGGGGGCAGAGACCCAGTACTTC. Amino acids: CATSRGRGQGAETQYF.